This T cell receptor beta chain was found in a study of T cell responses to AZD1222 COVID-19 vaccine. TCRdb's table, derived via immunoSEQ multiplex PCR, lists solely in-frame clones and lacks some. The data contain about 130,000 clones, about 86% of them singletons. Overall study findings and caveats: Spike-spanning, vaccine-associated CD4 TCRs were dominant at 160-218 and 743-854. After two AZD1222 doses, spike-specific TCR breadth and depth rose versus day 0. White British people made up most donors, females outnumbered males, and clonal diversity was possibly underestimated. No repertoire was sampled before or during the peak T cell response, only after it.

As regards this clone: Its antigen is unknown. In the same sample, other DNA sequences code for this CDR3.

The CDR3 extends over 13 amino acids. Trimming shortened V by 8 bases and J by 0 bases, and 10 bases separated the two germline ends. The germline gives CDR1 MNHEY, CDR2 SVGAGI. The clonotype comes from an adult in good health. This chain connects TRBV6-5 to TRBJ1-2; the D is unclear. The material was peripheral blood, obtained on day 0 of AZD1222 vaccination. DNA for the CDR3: TGTGCCAGCCGCCCGGGAACTAACTATGGCTACACCTTC. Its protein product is CASRPGTNYGYTF.